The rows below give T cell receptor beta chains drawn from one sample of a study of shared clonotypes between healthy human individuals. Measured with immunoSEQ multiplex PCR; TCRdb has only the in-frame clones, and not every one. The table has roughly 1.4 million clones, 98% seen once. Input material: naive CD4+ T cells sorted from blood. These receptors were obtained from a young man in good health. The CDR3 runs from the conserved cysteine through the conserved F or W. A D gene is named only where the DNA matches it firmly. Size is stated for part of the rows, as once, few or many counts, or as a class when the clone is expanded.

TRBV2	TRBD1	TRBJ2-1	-	TGTGCCAGCAGTGAAGGACAGGGCCGAGGCTCCTACAATGAGCAGTTCTTC	CASSEGQGRGSYNEQFF
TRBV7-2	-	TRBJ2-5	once	TGTGCCAGCAGACCCGGCGGCAGCCAAGAGACCCAGTACTTC	CASRPGGSQETQYF
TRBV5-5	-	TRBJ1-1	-	TGTGCCAGCAGCTTAGGCAGGGTTGGAGCTGAAGCTTTCTTT	CASSLGRVGAEAFF
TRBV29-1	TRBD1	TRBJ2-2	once	TGCAGCGGGGGACAGGGGACTACCGGGGAGCTGTTTTTT	CSGGQGTTGELFF
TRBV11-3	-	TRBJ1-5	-	TGTGCCAGCAGCTTGGCTGGGGTAAGGGGAGATCAGCCCCAGCATTTT	CASSLAGVRGDQPQHF
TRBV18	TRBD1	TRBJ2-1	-	TGTGCCAGCTCACGCTATGCCGGGACAGGGGCCTTCGGCTCCTACAATGAGCAGTTCTTC	CASSRYAGTGAFGSYNEQFF
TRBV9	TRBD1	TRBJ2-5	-	TGTGCCAGCAGCGCGAGGGACAGTGGGGGTAGGGAGACCCAGTACTTC	CASSARDSGGRETQYF
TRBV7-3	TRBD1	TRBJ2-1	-	TGTGCCAGCAGCTTAACGTGGGACAGATACAATGAGCAGTTCTTC	CASSLTWDRYNEQFF
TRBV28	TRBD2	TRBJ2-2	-	TGTGCCAGCAGTTATCCGAGACTAGCTGAGAACACCGGGGAGCTGTTTTTT	CASSYPRLAENTGELFF
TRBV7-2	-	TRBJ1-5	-	TGTGCCAGCAGCTTAGACACTTTGCTGCCCCAGCATTTT	CASSLDTLLPQHF
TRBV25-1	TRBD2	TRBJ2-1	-	TGTGCCAGCAGTGCGGGACTAGTCGGGGTGCAGTTCTTC	CASSAGLVGVQFF